The entry below gives a single T cell receptor beta chain sequence along with its context. The antigen is undetermined. The read finishes 3 residues shy of the CDR3 end, and the germline J gene is used to complete it. Recipients received nonmyeloablative bone marrow transplants from related graft donors, with transient mixed chimerism. CD4+CD25+CD127- Tregs, CD4+CD25- non-Tregs, CD4 and CD8 cells were sorted. Generated by immunoSEQ multiplex PCR, the TCRdb table keeps only in-frame clones and is missing some. The record lists more than 11,000 clones, of which the ten most abundant hold approximately 27%. V was clipped by 5 bases and J by 1 base; unmatched bases: 8. CDR1 and CDR2 from the germline V gene are SGHVS and FNYEAQ. CDR3 length: 17 residues. The data derive from a study of Tregs in tolerant kidney transplant recipients. Whole-study findings and limits: Tregs expanded with activated donor B cells seemed most donor-specific.

The receptor's source is a human patient who received a combined kidney and bone marrow transplant. Some of the T cells might come from the graft donor. The specimen comprised CD8+ T cells from blood (PBMCs), sampled 6 months after the transplant. The rearrangement links TRBV7-6 to TRBJ2-7; TRBD2 matches 13 bases. The part of the CDR3 DNA that was read is TGTGCCAGCAGCCCCGGACTAGCGGGGGTACTGTCCTACGAG. Translation gives CASSPGLAGVLSYE. The entire CDR3 reads CASSPGLAGVLSYEQYF.